This T cell receptor beta chain was obtained from a study of CD8+ T cells in alopecia areata. It was cDNA, reverse transcribed from extracted RNA, that served as the sequencing template. Sequenced by immunoSEQ multiplex PCR; TCRdb stores in-frame clones only, minus some. The sample has 250,000 or so clones; 67% are singletons. In germline, CDR1 is GTSNPN, CDR2 SVGIG (reference sequence). The V segment lost 2 bases and the J segment 2 bases; nucleotides outside the gene matches: 6. The CDR3 is 15 residues long. The TCR comes from a human donor with alopecia areata. The chain carries TRBV30 and TRBJ1-5, with TRBD1 identical over 7 bases. Material: CD4+ T cells sorted from blood, obtained at week 0. CDR3 DNA: TGTGCCTGGAGTACCCACAGGGGAGGCAATCAGCCCCAGCATTTT. It specifies CAWSTHRGGNQPQHF.